This TCR beta chain was captured in a study of blood T cell repertoires in COVID-19. Study information: Acute and convalescent COVID-19 samples came from the United States, Italy and Spain. PBMCs, B-cell-depleted T cells, or T cells provided the cDNA or gDNA that made up the material.

Clones were sequenced by immunoSEQ multiplex PCR, and TCRdb holds only the in-frame ones, with some missing. Of more than 25,000 clones in the sample, roughly four fifths were seen once. Trimming removed 7 bases from V and 6 bases from J, with 16 bases in between. The CDR3 runs to 12 residues. CDR1 SQVTM and CDR2 ANQGSEA come from the germline V gene. What was sequenced was peripheral blood. This TCR came from a woman at least 80 years old with acute or convalescent COVID-19. The rearrangement joins TRBV29-1 to TRBJ2-7; a weak D match, TRBD1 (5 bases). The CDR3 loop reads CSATLGAGEQYF. CDR3 nucleotides: TGCAGCGCCACCCTTGGGGCTGGCGAGCAGTACTTC.